These 17 T cell receptor beta chains share one sample of origin, sequenced in a study of a mutant IDH1 vaccine in newly diagnosed glioma. Time point meaning: week 47, end of study. Every single dose of the vaccine, 300 ug of mutant IDH1 20-mer peptide, came with topical imiquimod. Clones were read by immunoSEQ multiplex PCR, and TCRdb kept only the in-frame ones, dropping some. This table has approximately 60,000 clones, 75% to 90% appearing once. These receptors have no identified antigens. Sequenced material: PBMCs, taken from a glioma patient whose treatment included an IDH1 peptide vaccine. These receptor sequences come from a woman in her forties or fifties with glioma.

J is TRBJ1-1 and V is TRBV2, with 10 bases matching TRBD1. The germline gives CDR1 SNHLY, CDR2 FYNNEI. This CDR3 comprises 15 residues. V was pared by 7 bases and J by 5 bases, with 10 bases of the junction left unmatched. This CDR3 is CASTPDRGRTTEAFF. The CDR3 nucleotides read TGTGCCAGCACCCCAGACAGGGGGCGAACGACTGAAGCTTTCTTT.

CDR3 sequence (DNA): TGTGCCAGCAGCTTAGGGGGAGGGAACTACGAGCAGTACTTC. This encodes CASSLGGGNYEQYF. This chain uses TRBV11-3 with TRBJ2-7; 7 positions agree with TRBD2. V dropped 1 base and J dropped 3; count of bases not matched to a gene: 3. This CDR3 is 14 amino acids long. The V gene's germline CDR1 is SGHNT and CDR2 YENEEA.

The chain uses TRBV29-1 and TRBJ1-1; D unclear. Per germline, CDR1 SQVTM and CDR2 ANQGSEA. CDR3 length equals 12 residues. Trimming left V 6 bases short and J 1 base short, with 9 bases between. Written as DNA, the CDR3 is TGCAGCGTGGTCGCTTCGAACACTGAAGCTTTCTTT. This sequence encodes CSVVASNTEAFF.

This chain joins TRBV6-1 and TRBJ1-1; D uncertain. V was trimmed by 0 bases and J by 6 bases, leaving 11 bases between them. The CDR3 contains 14 residues. Germline V CDR1 and CDR2: MNHNS, SASEGT. The CDR3 DNA reads TGTGCCAGCAGTGAAGCGCTTCGAGGACCTGAAGCTTTCTTT. Translating it yields CASSEALRGPEAFF.

The V and J genes are TRBV5-6 and TRBJ1-6, with D perhaps TRBD1 (6 bases). The CDR3 covers 17 residues. V was pared by 2 bases and J by 0 bases, with 12 bases between. CDR1 and CDR2 (germline): SGHDT, YYEEEE. The CDR3 bases are TGTGCCAGCAGCTTTTTGGACAGAAGCTCCTATAATTCACCCCTCCACTTT. Encoded protein: CASSFLDRSSYNSPLHF.

The gene calls are TRBV9 and TRBJ2-5; TRBD2 might be the D (5 bases). The CDR3 totals 14 residues. The germline CDR1 and CDR2 sequences are SGDLS and YYNGEE. Trimming stripped 3 bases from V and 1 base from J, with 10 bases between. The CDR3 bases are TGTGCCAGCAGCGCCGCCGGGATCCAAGAGACCCAGTACTTC. This translates into CASSAAGIQETQYF.

This clone was counted only a few times. This chain links TRBV7-2 with TRBJ1-1; TRBD1 agrees at 8 bases. The V segment lost 5 bases and the J segment 2 bases; nucleotides outside the gene matches: 4. The CDR3 sequence is 14 residues long. The germline gives CDR1 SGHTA, CDR2 FQGNSA. The CDR3 region is CASSLGQGNTEAFF. DNA of the CDR3: TGTGCCAGCAGCCTAGGACAGGGAAACACTGAAGCTTTCTTT.

This chain uses TRBV7-8 with TRBJ2-7; the match to TRBD1 covers 12 bases. The germline gives CDR1 SGHVS, CDR2 FQNEAQ. V lost 6 bases to trimming and J lost 7 bases; unmatched junction nucleotides: 13. There are 16 residues in the CDR3. In DNA form, the CDR3 reads TGTGCCAGCAGTTACAACCGGGACAGGGGGCGCCTTGAGCAGTACTTC. Translating gives CASSYNRDRGRLEQYF.

The rearrangement uses TRBV11-2 and TRBJ2-5; 9 bases map to TRBD2. This CDR3 has 15 amino acids. In germline, CDR1 is SGHAT, CDR2 FQNNGV. V lost 1 base to trimming and J lost 3 bases; unmatched junction nucleotides: 3. This CDR3 reads CASSLGAGGKETQYF. CDR3 sequence (DNA): TGTGCCAGCAGCTTAGGGGCGGGAGGGAAAGAGACCCAGTACTTC.

This chain links TRBV18 with TRBJ2-7; D ambiguous. V was pared by 3 bases and J by 0 bases, with 15 bases between. This CDR3 has 16 residues. CDR1 is KGHSH and CDR2 is LQKENI in the germline V gene. The CDR3 DNA is TGTGCCAGCTCACCGTCTTTAGACATGATCTCCTACGAGCAGTACTTC. Translation: CASSPSLDMISYEQYF.

The CDR3 DNA reads TGTGCCAGTAGAACCGGGACTAGCGAGCAGTACTTC. Protein product: CASRTGTSEQYF. This chain uses TRBV19 with TRBJ2-7; 8 bases match TRBD2. The ends lost 6 bases at V and 6 bases at J; junction bases unmatched: 4. CDR1 is LNHDA, CDR2 SQIVND, per germline (reference sequence). CDR3 length: 12 residues.

This rearrangement joins TRBV27 to TRBJ1-2; 10 nucleotides match TRBD1. The V gene end was trimmed by 6 bases and the J gene end by 8 bases; junction bases not matched to a gene: 3. This CDR3 spans 12 amino acids. CDR1 and CDR2 (germline): MNHEY, SMNVEV (reference sequence). CDR3 in amino acids: CASRTGGVGYTF. In DNA form, the CDR3 reads TGTGCCAGCAGGACAGGGGGCGTCGGCTACACCTTC.

The V gene is TRBV20-1, the J gene TRBJ1-2; no reliable D call. The CDR3 runs 11 residues. Per germline, CDR1 DFQATT and CDR2 SNEGSKA (reference sequence). Trimming removed 6 bases at V and 8 bases at J, with 13 bases between. The CDR3 sequence: CSAMLRSGYTF. The DNA for the CDR3 is TGCAGTGCCATGCTTAGGTCGGGCTACACCTTC.

The chain couples TRBV9 to TRBJ1-6, with a possible D match to TRBD1 (5 bases). CDR3 length: 20 amino acids. The germline V and J ends were trimmed by 0 bases and 9 bases, with 28 bases remaining between them. In germline, CDR1 is SGDLS, CDR2 YYNGEE. The CDR3 sequence is CASSVVVVEEREGSISPLHF. In DNA form, the CDR3 reads TGTGCCAGCAGCGTAGTAGTAGTAGAGGAGAGGGAGGGGTCGATTTCACCCCTCCACTTT.

This chain connects TRBV11-3 to TRBJ2-7; perhaps D is TRBD1 or TRBD2 (7 bases each). The V end was cut by 5 bases, the J end by 2 bases, with 16 bases between. The germline V gene has CDR1 SGHNT and CDR2 YENEEA. The CDR3 totals 15 residues. The CDR3: CASSTQTGRAYEQYF. DNA of the CDR3: TGTGCCAGCAGCACCCAGACAGGGAGGGCCTACGAGCAGTACTTC.

V usage is TRBV7-9 and J usage is TRBJ2-5, with TRBD1 matching over 9 bases. V lost 5 bases, J lost 3 bases, and 10 bases stayed unmatched. The V gene's germline CDR1 is SEHNR and CDR2 FQNEAQ (reference sequence). The CDR3 sequence is 16 residues long. The CDR3 here is CASSPDGDRAEETQYF. CDR3 bases: TGTGCCAGCAGCCCCGACGGGGACAGGGCTGAAGAGACCCAGTACTTC.

This clone was observed a single time. The CDR3 sequence is CASSSSAGSNQPQHF. CDR3 nucleotides: TGTGCCAGCAGCTCCTCGGCAGGGAGCAATCAGCCCCAGCATTTT. V usage is TRBV7-9 and J usage is TRBJ1-5, with a tentative D call TRBD1 (5 bases). The CDR3 spans 15 residues. Between the trimmed V and J ends, which lost 4 bases and 1 base, there was a span of 11 bases. Germline V gene lookup returns CDR1 SEHNR and CDR2 FQNEAQ (reference sequence).